This T cell receptor beta chain was observed in a study of CD8+CD57+ T cells in acquired aplastic anemia. Overall study: Sorted cells (CD4+ and CD8+) yielded DNA amounts that averaged about 3.4 ug. For CD4+ cells, healthy donors had an average of roughly 9.8 million reads. Study outcomes and limitations: The CD8+ Simpson's diversity of patients and controls was not significantly different.

Researchers used genomic DNA as the template to profile TCR beta VDJ and CDR3. TCRdb reanalysed the reads using MiXCR and keeps one entry per CDR3 protein. This sample carries about 220,000 distinct CDR3 sequences, 30% to 40% of them seen once, and the ten largest clones take 1.1%. This clonotype was seen many times. Its antigen is unidentified. V gave up 2 bases and J gave up 6 bases; unmatched junction bases: 5. Germline V lookup: CDR1 SGDLS, CDR2 YYNGEE. The CDR3 is made up of 15 amino acids. The gene calls are TRBV9 and TRBJ2-3; 11 nucleotides align to TRBD2. The sequence derives from a human donor in good health, serving as a control. The specimen was sorted CD4+, CD8+, or CD8+CD57+ T cells (not recorded which) from PBMCs. In nucleotides, the CDR3 is TGTGCCAGCAGCGTGCTAGCGGGGGGAGTGGATACGCAGTATTTT. Amino acid sequence: CASSVLAGGVDTQYF.